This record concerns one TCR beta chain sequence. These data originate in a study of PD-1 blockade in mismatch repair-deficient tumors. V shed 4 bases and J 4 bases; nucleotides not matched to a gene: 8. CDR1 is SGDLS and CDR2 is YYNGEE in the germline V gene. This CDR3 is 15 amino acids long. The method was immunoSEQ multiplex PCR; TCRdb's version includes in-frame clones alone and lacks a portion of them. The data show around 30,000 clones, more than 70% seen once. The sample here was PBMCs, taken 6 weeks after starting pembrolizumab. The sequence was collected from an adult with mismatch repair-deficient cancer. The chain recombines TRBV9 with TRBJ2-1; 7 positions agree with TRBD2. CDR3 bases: TGTGCCAGCAGCCCCCCCCAGGGAGGGTACAATGAGCAGTTCTTC. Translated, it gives CASSPPQGGYNEQFF.